The entry below describes one TCR beta chain. This clonotype has ten or more counts. Its specific antigen is unknown. Per-nucleotide qualities are absent, and no much larger clonotype sits a single base away. Trimming removed 0 bases from V and 6 bases from J, leaving 12 bases between the germline ends. The CDR3 starts with the cysteine, ends with the phenylalanine, and has 15 residues. The CDR3 DNA has 45 bases and is translated from base 1. The germline V gene (reference sequence) yields MNHEY for CDR1 and SMNVEV for CDR2. TCR cDNA was synthesized by 5'RACE template switching, which introduced a universal primer site and unique molecular identifiers. cDNA synthesis was primed from both the TCR alpha and TCR beta constant segments. Libraries were amplified in two PCR steps, with sample barcodes and sequencing adapters added in the second step. Sequencing of libraries was performed on Illumina HiSeq 2500 (2x100 bp) or NovaSeq (2x150 bp). The study's own analysis went as follows. Reads were demultiplexed and collapsed into UMI consensus sequences with MIGEC, and V(D)J alignment was performed with MiXCR. Vaccine-responding clonotypes were defined with edgeR using replicate PBMC samples, requiring FDR below 0.01 and a log2 fold change above 5 up to day 15. Bulk clonotypes were assigned CD4 or CD8 identity according to which sequenced CD4 or CD8 repertoire held them at higher abundance. TCRdb reprocessing: public reads trimmed at Q25 with fastp, clones called with MiXCR, in-frame beta chains kept. Identical CDR3 proteins give one entry, which carries the most common genes and DNA. Clone size and V and J calls follow TCRdb, not the original study. The table for this sample lists about 29,000 distinct CDR3 sequences; about 4.7% of them were counted only once. The ten largest clonotypes hold 35% to 50% of the sample.

The sample is drawn from a study of T cells after yellow fever vaccination (dated by TCRdb to between 2018 and 2021). In the study overall: Libraries from fractions with low cell numbers were prepared with the SMART-Seq v4 Ultra Low Input RNA kit. To track T-cell clones before and after primary and booster YFV17D yellow fever vaccination, bulk TCR alpha and beta repertoires were sequenced longitudinally. Two healthy male donors, one aged 18 to 30 and one aged 30 to 40 years, made up the cohort. Blood was collected at multiple timepoints before and after primary and secondary immunization, and bulk PBMC replicates and cell subsets were isolated. The study at large found these results: The study included only two donors, which limits how far the findings can be generalized. After the booster, most of the clones that had expanded following primary vaccination were detected again (approximately 96% of CD4 and around 90% of CD8), which suggests that memory was broadly maintained. A small fraction of clonotypes appeared in both the CD4 and CD8 compartments, likely as a result of convergent recombination. The secondary T-cell response was weaker than the primary response but faster, peaking on day 5 instead of day 15. Because abundant contaminating clonotypes from the bulk population could be contained in FACS-sorted repertoires, computational filtering was required.

Taken with the paper, the label for treatment or condition translates to: live attenuated yellow fever vaccine strain. PBMCs were isolated from peripheral blood using a standard Ficoll-Paque protocol. Dynabeads CD4 and CD8 positive selection kits were used to isolate CD4 and CD8 T-cell fractions. TriZol was used to extract RNA from bulk PBMCs, CD4 and CD8 fractions, and dextramer-positive and dextramer-negative fractions. This clonotype originated in a man aged 30 to 45 who received the YFV17D yellow fever vaccine. The sequencing here drew on CD8+ T cells sorted from PBMCs, taken 10 days after the yellow fever booster vaccination. The chain joins TRBV27 to TRBJ1-5; matching of 5 bases hints at TRBD1 as the D gene. The bases read TGTGCCAGCAGTTTATCGAACGGGGCGGGTCAGCCCCAGCATTTT. This sequence encodes CASSLSNGAGQPQHF.